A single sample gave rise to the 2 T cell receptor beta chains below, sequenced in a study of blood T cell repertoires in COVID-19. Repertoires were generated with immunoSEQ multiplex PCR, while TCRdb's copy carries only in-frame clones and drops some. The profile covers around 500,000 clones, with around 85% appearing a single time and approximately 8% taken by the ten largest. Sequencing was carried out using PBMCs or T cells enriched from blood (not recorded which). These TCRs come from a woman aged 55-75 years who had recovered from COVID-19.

CDR3 loop: CASSPSRQGLNTEAFF. DNA of the CDR3: TGTGCCAGCAGCCCATCCAGACAGGGGCTGAACACTGAAGCTTTCTTT. The J gene is TRBJ1-1, the V gene TRBV7-2; TRBD1 agrees at 8 bases. Trimming took 5 bases from V and 0 from J; bases not matched to a gene: 8. This CDR3 is 16 amino acids long. Germline values: CDR1 SGHTA, CDR2 FQGNSA.

In DNA form, the CDR3 reads TGTGCCAGTAGTATGGTTTCAGGGGTCTATGGCTACACCTTC. Residues: CASSMVSGVYGYTF. The chain is built from TRBV19 and TRBJ1-2; weak D call: TRBD1 (6 bases). The germline V gene encodes CDR1 LNHDA and CDR2 SQIVND (reference sequence). CDR3 length equals 14 residues. The germline V and J ends were trimmed by 3 bases and 4 bases, with 12 bases remaining between them.